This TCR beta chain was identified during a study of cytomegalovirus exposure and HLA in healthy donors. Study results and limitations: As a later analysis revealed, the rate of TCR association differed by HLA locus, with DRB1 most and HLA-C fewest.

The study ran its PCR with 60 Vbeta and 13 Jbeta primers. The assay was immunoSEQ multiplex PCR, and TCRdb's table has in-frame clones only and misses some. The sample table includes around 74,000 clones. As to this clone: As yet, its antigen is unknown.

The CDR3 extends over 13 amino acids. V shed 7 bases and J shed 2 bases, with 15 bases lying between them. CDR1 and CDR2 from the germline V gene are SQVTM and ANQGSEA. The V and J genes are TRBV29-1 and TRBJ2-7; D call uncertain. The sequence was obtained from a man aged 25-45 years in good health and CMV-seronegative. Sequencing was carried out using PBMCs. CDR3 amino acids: CSGLVVAPYEQYF. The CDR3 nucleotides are TGCAGCGGCCTGGTCGTAGCCCCCTACGAGCAGTACTTC.